A selection of T cell receptor beta chains follows, all from one sample in a study of blood T cell repertoires in COVID-19. The protocol was immunoSEQ multiplex PCR, while the TCRdb copy is restricted to in-frame clones and leaves out a portion. This sample has approximately 300,000 clones, with roughly 90% found just once. What was sequenced was peripheral blood. These TCRs come from a woman younger than 45 with COVID-19, enrolled during active disease. Each CDR3 is given without its conserved first and last residue. The order of the fields is V gene, J gene, CDR3 protein.

v_gene: TRBV18; j_gene: TRBJ1-4; CDR3aa: ASSQGASNEKLF
v_gene: TRBV30; j_gene: TRBJ1-1; CDR3aa: AWRETRGEAF
v_gene: TRBV6-5; j_gene: TRBJ1-5; CDR3aa: ASTAPGNQPQH
v_gene: TRBV10-3; j_gene: TRBJ1-6; CDR3aa: AISAREGDRGSPLH
v_gene: TRBV25-1; j_gene: TRBJ1-2; CDR3aa: ASSVAGTNYGYT
v_gene: TRBV19; j_gene: TRBJ1-2; CDR3aa: ASSLGTDFRGYT
v_gene: TRBV2; j_gene: TRBJ2-6; CDR3aa: ASSEGDTGANVLT
v_gene: TRBV6-6; j_gene: TRBJ1-3; CDR3aa: ASRRQGVFGNTIY
v_gene: TRBV4-2; j_gene: TRBJ2-5; CDR3aa: ASSQDGAGGPETQY
v_gene: TRBV6-1; j_gene: TRBJ2-3; CDR3aa: ASSEIRDTE
v_gene: TRBV23-1; j_gene: TRBJ1-2; CDR3aa: APPVGGGGYT
v_gene: TRBV6-2/TRBV6-3; j_gene: TRBJ1-5; CDR3aa: ASSYSNRGHLGNQPQH
v_gene: TRBV13; j_gene: TRBJ2-3; CDR3aa: ASSLGGLAFTDTQY
v_gene: TRBV5-1; j_gene: TRBJ1-5; CDR3aa: ASSLDGQGTQPQH
v_gene: TRBV15; j_gene: TRBJ1-1; CDR3aa: ATSRGTGGTEAF
v_gene: TRBV18; j_gene: TRBJ1-2; CDR3aa: ASSTGQLYGYT
v_gene: TRBV19; j_gene: TRBJ1-1; CDR3aa: ASSRTGETAEAF
v_gene: TRBV7-9; j_gene: TRBJ1-2; CDR3aa: ASSRSDRANYGYT
v_gene: TRBV2; j_gene: TRBJ1-1; CDR3aa: ASSGQSVNTEAF
v_gene: TRBV20-1; j_gene: TRBJ2-2; CDR3aa: SASDSGQRKTGELF
v_gene: TRBV12-3/TRBV12-4; j_gene: TRBJ2-3; CDR3aa: ASSFSGSDTQY
v_gene: TRBV4-3; j_gene: TRBJ1-3; CDR3aa: ASSHLGQQGGNTIY
v_gene: TRBV6-6; j_gene: TRBJ1-2; CDR3aa: ASSFLTSGVGYT
v_gene: TRBV28; j_gene: TRBJ1-1; CDR3aa: ASSQIPTAAEAF
v_gene: TRBV5-5; j_gene: TRBJ2-1; CDR3aa: ASSLSLYNEQF
v_gene: TRBV6-5; j_gene: TRBJ1-2; CDR3aa: ASSFGQYLSNYGYT
v_gene: TRBV5-1; j_gene: TRBJ1-1; CDR3aa: ASSFSGDTEAF
v_gene: TRBV5-1; j_gene: TRBJ2-5; CDR3aa: ASSGGQGVETQY
v_gene: TRBV19; j_gene: TRBJ2-5; CDR3aa: ASTRSGGFQETQY
v_gene: TRBV6-4; j_gene: TRBJ2-2; CDR3aa: ASSPGTGFDTGELF
v_gene: TRBV6-6; j_gene: TRBJ2-5; CDR3aa: ASRPAGVETQY
v_gene: TRBV4-2; j_gene: TRBJ2-7; CDR3aa: ASSQDTGGTSYEQY
v_gene: TRBV3-1/TRBV3-2; j_gene: TRBJ1-1; CDR3aa: ASSKKWALNTEAF
v_gene: TRBV9; j_gene: TRBJ1-1; CDR3aa: ASSVEGSMNTEAF
v_gene: TRBV5-1; j_gene: TRBJ2-5; CDR3aa: ASAGSPQETQY
v_gene: TRBV5-1; j_gene: TRBJ1-2; CDR3aa: ASSLELRGNPYGYT
v_gene: TRBV14; j_gene: TRBJ1-1; CDR3aa: ASSQQTYTEAF
v_gene: TRBV7-9; j_gene: TRBJ1-6; CDR3aa: ASAGTGSPYNSPLH
v_gene: TRBV5-5; j_gene: TRBJ2-1; CDR3aa: ASSSGTGNYNEQF
v_gene: TRBV4-1; j_gene: TRBJ1-5; CDR3aa: ASSQERNVNQPQH
v_gene: TRBV11-2; j_gene: TRBJ2-1; CDR3aa: ASSTRTSDYNEQF
v_gene: TRBV19; j_gene: TRBJ1-1; CDR3aa: ASTKTGADTEAF
v_gene: TRBV7-9; j_gene: TRBJ2-7; CDR3aa: ASSHPGTGSYEQY
v_gene: TRBV29-1; j_gene: TRBJ1-5; CDR3aa: SVEIQGNQPQH